A single sample is the source of the 26 T cell receptor beta chains below, sequenced in a study of metastatic and nonmetastatic thyroid tumors. Not a single patient had been given any form of treatment at any point before undergoing thyroid surgery. TCRdb reprocessed the PCR reads via MiXCR. The sample gives more than 9,500 clones, roughly a quarter of which show up once; about a fifth is in the top ten. Input material: tumor tissue. These receptor sequences come from a female donor with papillary thyroid cancer or a benign thyroid nodule (not recorded which). Some clones in this sample may be carry-over from other donors' samples.

The rearrangement joins TRBV6-2 or TRBV6-3 to TRBJ2-2, with TRBD1 matching 8 bases. Germline CDR1 is MNHEY and CDR2 is SVGEGT. V lost 5 bases, J lost 5 bases, and 4 bases stayed unmatched. CDR3 size: 14 residues. CDR3 region: CASSPGTGTGELFF. The DNA for the CDR3 is TGTGCCAGCAGTCCCGGGACAGGAACCGGGGAGCTGTTTTTT.

The sample holds many counts of this clone. This chain joins TRBV19 and TRBJ1-2; D is ambiguous. CDR3 length equals 14 residues. V lost 5 bases and J 8 bases, leaving 18 bases between the germline ends. Germline V gene data show CDR1 as LNHDA and CDR2 as SQIVND (reference sequence). The CDR3 reads CASSLDPNGVGYTF. The CDR3 DNA reads TGTGCCAGTAGTCTCGACCCGAATGGTGTCGGCTACACCTTC.

This clone has ten or more counts. This rearrangement joins TRBV20-1 to TRBJ2-3, with 11 bases lining up with TRBD2. The CDR3 contains 14 residues. V lost 5 bases to trimming and J lost 7 bases; unmatched junction nucleotides: 8. Germline V lookup: CDR1 DFQATT, CDR2 SNEGSKA (reference sequence). The CDR3 sequence is CSAFLAGGVYTQYF. CDR3 nucleotide sequence: TGCAGTGCTTTTCTAGCGGGAGGAGTATATACGCAGTATTTT.

As concerns this clone: The same CDR3 also results from other DNA sequences found in this sample. The chain uses TRBV30 and TRBJ2-7, with 8 bases matching TRBD1. The CDR3 is 12 residues long. V was pared by 1 base and J by 4 bases, with 0 bases of the junction left unmatched. Per the germline V gene, CDR1 is GTSNPN and CDR2 is SVGIG (reference sequence). The CDR3 loop is CAWSGTGYEQYF. CDR3 coding DNA: TGTGCCTGGAGTGGGACAGGGTACGAGCAGTACTTC.

This clone was recorded many times. Different DNA sequences within this sample yield the same CDR3. The chain combines TRBV18 with TRBJ2-1; D perhaps matches TRBD2 (5 bases). In germline, CDR1 is KGHSH, CDR2 LQKENI. The CDR3 length is 14 residues. Trimming removed 6 bases from V and 0 bases from J, with 9 bases in between. For the CDR3, the DNA is TGTGCCAGCTCCCCTGCGGGCTCCTACAATGAGCAGTTCTTC. Translated: CASSPAGSYNEQFF.

This clone appeared a few times. This rearrangement joins TRBV6-1 to TRBJ2-5, with D perhaps TRBD2 (5 bases). The CDR3 runs to 16 residues. From germline, CDR1 is MNHNS and CDR2 SASEGT. Trimming removed 5 bases at V and 6 bases at J, with 22 bases between. CDR3 DNA sequence: TGTGCCAGCAGTCCCTCGGTGGGAGTGGATGGGAAGACCCAGTACTTC. This codes for CASSPSVGVDGKTQYF.

This clone was seen ten or more times. This rearrangement joins TRBV12-3 or TRBV12-4 to TRBJ1-1; D is possibly TRBD1 (6 bases). Trimming removed 4 bases at V and 4 bases at J, with 13 bases between. This CDR3 is built from 14 residues. The CDR3 sequence: CASSWGEGGTEAFF. The CDR3 DNA reads TGTGCCAGCAGTTGGGGAGAAGGGGGCACTGAAGCTTTCTTT.

By share, this clone counts as large. This chain joins TRBV11-2 and TRBJ2-7; D remains unclear. The CDR3 spans 15 residues. Germline lookup yields CDR1 SGHAT and CDR2 FQNNGV. V shed 0 bases and J shed 1 base, with 10 bases lying between them. CDR3 region: CASSLDPGSSYEQYF. DNA of the CDR3: TGTGCCAGCAGCTTAGACCCGGGCAGTTCCTACGAGCAGTACTTC.

Judged by abundance, this clone is medium-sized. J is TRBJ2-1 and V is TRBV24-1; no reliable D call. The CDR3 runs to 11 residues. Trimming removed 3 bases at V and 12 bases at J, with 8 bases between. Germline V gene sequence: CDR1 KGHDR, CDR2 SFDVKD. CDR3 protein: CATSDPSRQFF. The CDR3 DNA follows: TGTGCCACCAGTGATCCTTCAAGGCAGTTCTTC.

This clone was picked up a small number of times. Just one base apart from a much larger clone, this may be a read error. The sample contains more than one DNA sequence encoding this CDR3. This chain joins TRBV4-2 and TRBJ2-2; 7 bases fit TRBD2. CDR1 and CDR2 from the germline V gene are LGHNA and YNFKEQ. The CDR3 has 16 amino acids. The junction had 4 bases not matched to a gene; V was cut back by 3 bases and J by 0 bases. CDR3 DNA sequence: TGTGCCAGCAGCCAGTCGGGAGGCGCGAACACCGGGGAGCTGTTTTTT. This sequence encodes CASSQSGGANTGELFF.

The CDR3 DNA is TGTGCCAGCAGCCTATCAACAGGGACCCACTACGAGCAGTACTTC. This gives the protein CASSLSTGTHYEQYF. The chain uses TRBV7-3 and TRBJ2-7, with D possibly matching TRBD1 (6 bases). Trimming shortened V by 5 bases and J by 3 bases, and 17 bases separated the two germline ends. The CDR3 runs to 15 residues. The V gene's germline CDR1 is SGHTA and CDR2 FQGTGA.

The table lists this clone with many counts. The chain is built from TRBV4-1 and TRBJ2-7, with TRBD2 matching 10 bases. This CDR3 contains 17 residues. Losses at the gene ends were 0 bases for V and 3 bases for J; bases not matched to a gene: 8. Germline-derived CDR1 and CDR2 are MGHRA and YSYEKL. CDR3 amino acids: CASSQDHTSGTIYEQYF. DNA of the CDR3: TGCGCCAGCAGCCAAGATCATACTAGCGGGACAATCTACGAGCAGTACTTC.

This clone was observed many times. No conserved phenylalanine or tryptophan ends this CDR3, so it is likely a read error. J is TRBJ2-3 and V is TRBV7-3; 7 bases agree with TRBD1. The CDR3 consists of 16 residues. J lost 2 bases, V lost 5 bases, and 10 bases had no gene match. The germline V gene encodes CDR1 SGHTA and CDR2 FQGTGA. The CDR3 nucleotides are TGTGCCAGCAGCGCGACAGGGTGGGTTTCCACAGATACGCAGTATCTT. Encoded protein: CASSATGWVSTDTQYL.

This clone was picked up a small number of times. CDR3 sequence: CASSLPGQGVEQYF. DNA of the CDR3: TGTGCCAGCAGTTTACCCGGACAGGGGGTCGAGCAGTACTTC. The chain recombines TRBV28 with TRBJ2-7, with 10 positions matching TRBD1. CDR3 length: 14 residues. The V gene end was trimmed by 2 bases and the J gene end by 6 bases; junction bases not matched to a gene: 4. Germline V gene sequence: CDR1 MDHEN, CDR2 SYDVKM.

This clone was recorded a few times. The chain employs TRBV6-1 and TRBJ1-4, with TRBD1 identical over 7 bases. The CDR3 is 15 amino acids. From germline, CDR1 is MNHNS and CDR2 SASEGT. V was pared by 6 bases and J by 5 bases, with 9 bases of the junction left unmatched. CDR3 nucleotide sequence: TGTGCCAGCAGCCCTCTAGGGGGCCCAAATGAAAAACTGTTTTTT. Translating gives CASSPLGGPNEKLFF.

This clone is labeled as medium-sized. The rearrangement uses TRBV20-1 and TRBJ2-7; 7 positions agree with TRBD2. From germline, CDR1 is DFQATT and CDR2 SNEGSKA (reference sequence). V was clipped by 2 bases and J by 2 bases; unmatched bases: 9. This CDR3 is built from 15 residues. The CDR3 loop reads CSARPSGASPYEQYF. CDR3 sequence (DNA): TGCAGTGCTAGACCAAGCGGGGCTTCTCCCTACGAGCAGTACTTC.

Details on this clone: A much larger clone sits a single nucleotide away, making a read error possible. This chain uses TRBV12-5 with TRBJ1-1; no clear D gene. This CDR3 spans 13 amino acids. The germline V gene has CDR1 LGHNT and CDR2 FRNRAP. Here the CDR3 DNA reads TGTGCTAGTGGGACCTCTGGGAACACTGAGGCTCTCTTT. Translated: CASGTSGNTEALF.

This chain joins TRBV11-2 and TRBJ1-2; D possibly corresponds to TRBD1 (5 bases). CDR1 and CDR2 from the germline V gene are SGHAT and FQNNGV. The CDR3 runs to 14 residues. Trimming stripped 4 bases from V and 1 base from J, with 10 bases between. The CDR3 DNA reads as TGTGCCAGCAGCTCCGGACAAGTTAACTATGGCTACACCTTC. This encodes CASSSGQVNYGYTF. The complete variable domain, with remaining parts taken from reference TRBV11-2 and TRBJ1-2, reads EAGVAQSPRYKIIEKRQSVAFWCNPISGHATLYWYQQILGQGPKLLIQFQNNGVVDDSQLPKDRFSAERLKGVDSTLKIQPAKLEDSAVYLCASSSGQVNYGYTFGSGTRLTVV.

This clone was observed at least ten times. The CDR3 region has the DNA TGCGCCAGCAGCTTCTCAGGTCAAGATTATGAAAAACTGTTTTTT. Its protein product is CASSFSGQDYEKLFF. This sequence joins TRBV5-1 and TRBJ1-4; D remains ambiguous. V lost 2 bases to trimming and J lost 6 bases, with 14 bases between them. This CDR3 is built from 15 residues. Germline CDR1 reads SGHRS; CDR2 reads YFSETQ.

The chain employs TRBV6-2 or TRBV6-3 and TRBJ2-3, with 11 nucleotides matching TRBD2. Germline V gives CDR1 MNHEY, CDR2 SVGEGT. CDR3 length equals 18 residues. Trimming took 5 bases from V and 9 from J; bases not matched to a gene: 19. Written as DNA, the CDR3 is TGTGCCAGCAGTACCCTCAACGTGGGGACTAGCGGATCCAGCACGCAGTATTTT. It is translated as CASSTLNVGTSGSSTQYF.

The chain uses TRBV6-2 or TRBV6-3 and TRBJ2-1; D gene uncertain. Trimming left V 4 bases short and J 16 bases short, with 14 bases between. The CDR3 runs to 11 residues. Germline CDR1 and CDR2: MNHEY and SVGEGT. The DNA of the CDR3 is TGTGCCAGCAGTTCTCTAGGACGCGCCTTCTTC. Amino acids: CASSSLGRAFF.

Sample share makes this clone medium-sized. The J gene is TRBJ2-7, the V gene TRBV20-1; D is possibly TRBD1 or TRBD2 (5 bases each). The CDR3 loop spans 15 amino acids. Germline V gene lookup returns CDR1 DFQATT and CDR2 SNEGSKA (reference sequence). V was cut by 0 bases and J by 3 bases, with 15 bases left in between. The CDR3 is CSARDRQGPLYEQYF. CDR3 DNA sequence: TGCAGTGCTAGAGATAGGCAGGGACCTCTCTACGAGCAGTACTTC.

This clone was seen a handful of times. The V gene is TRBV28, the J gene TRBJ1-3, with D possibly TRBD1 on 6 matching bases. This CDR3 comprises 17 residues. From germline, CDR1 is MDHEN and CDR2 SYDVKM. Trimming removed 6 bases from V and 0 bases from J, with 18 bases in between. CDR3 protein: CASSDWTDDRSGNTIYF. The CDR3 nucleotides read TGTGCCAGCAGCGACTGGACAGACGATCGCTCTGGAAACACCATATATTTT.

The chain combines TRBV6-4 with TRBJ2-2, with D hard to call. With 1 base removed from V and 2 bases from J, the gap between germline ends came to 5 bases. CDR1 and CDR2 (germline): MRHNA, SNTAGT. The CDR3 length is 14 residues. CDR3 sequence (DNA): TGTGCCAGCAGTGACTTATCTAACACCGGGGAGCTGTTTTTT. This codes for CASSDLSNTGELFF.

The chain recombines TRBV19 with TRBJ2-7, with 16 bases aligning to TRBD2. Germline values: CDR1 LNHDA, CDR2 SQIVND (reference sequence). Losses at the gene ends were 8 bases for V and 10 bases for J; bases not matched to a gene: 5. The CDR3 extends over 13 amino acids. The CDR3 region has the DNA TGTGCCAGTGGGACTAGCGGGGGGGCCGATCAGTACTTC. It yields the protein CASGTSGGADQYF.

By share, this clone counts as medium-sized. This chain uses TRBV7-9 with TRBJ2-2, with 10 bases identical to TRBD1. CDR3 length equals 17 residues. V lost 6 bases, J lost 3 bases, and 10 bases stayed unmatched. The germline CDR1 and CDR2 sequences are SEHNR and FQNEAQ (reference sequence). In DNA form, the CDR3 reads TGTGCCAGCAGGCCAAATCCGGGACAGGGGTACACCGGGGAGCTGTTTTTT. Translation: CASRPNPGQGYTGELFF.